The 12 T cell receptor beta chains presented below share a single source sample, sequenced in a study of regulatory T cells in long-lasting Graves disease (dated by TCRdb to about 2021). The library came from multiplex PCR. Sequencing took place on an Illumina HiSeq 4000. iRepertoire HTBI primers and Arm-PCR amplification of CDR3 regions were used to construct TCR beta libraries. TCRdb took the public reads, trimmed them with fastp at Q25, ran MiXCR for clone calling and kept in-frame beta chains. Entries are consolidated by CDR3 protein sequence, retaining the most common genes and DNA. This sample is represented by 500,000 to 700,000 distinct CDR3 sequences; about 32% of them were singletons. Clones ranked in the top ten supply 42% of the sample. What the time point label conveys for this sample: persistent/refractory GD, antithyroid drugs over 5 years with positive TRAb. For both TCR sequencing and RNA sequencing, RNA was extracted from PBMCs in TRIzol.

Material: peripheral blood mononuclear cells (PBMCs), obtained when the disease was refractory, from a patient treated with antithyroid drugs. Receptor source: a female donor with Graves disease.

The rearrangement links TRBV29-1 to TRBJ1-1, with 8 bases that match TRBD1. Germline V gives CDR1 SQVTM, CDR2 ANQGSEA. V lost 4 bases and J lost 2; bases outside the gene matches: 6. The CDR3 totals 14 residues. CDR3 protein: CSVGGQGANTEAFF. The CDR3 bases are TGCAGCGTTGGGGGCCAGGGGGCTAACACTGAAGCTTTCTTT. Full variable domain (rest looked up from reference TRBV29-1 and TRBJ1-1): SAVISQKPSRDICQRGTSLTIQCQVDSQVTMMFWYRQQPGQSLTLIATANQGSEATYESGFVIDKFPISRPNLTFSTLTVSNMSPEDSSIYLCSVGGQGANTEAFFGQGTRLTVV.

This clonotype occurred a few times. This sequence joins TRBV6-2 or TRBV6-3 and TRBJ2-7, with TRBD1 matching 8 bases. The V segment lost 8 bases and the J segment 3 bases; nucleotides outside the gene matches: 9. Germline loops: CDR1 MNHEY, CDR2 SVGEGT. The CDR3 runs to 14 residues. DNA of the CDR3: TGTGCCAGCGGACAGGGTCCGATTCTCTACGAGCAGTACTTC. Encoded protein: CASGQGPILYEQYF.

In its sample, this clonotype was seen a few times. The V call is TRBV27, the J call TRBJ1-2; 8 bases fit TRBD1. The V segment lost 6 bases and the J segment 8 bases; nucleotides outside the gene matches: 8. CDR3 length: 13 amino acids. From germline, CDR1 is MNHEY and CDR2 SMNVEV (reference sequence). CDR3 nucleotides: TGTGCCAGCAGCCCGACAGGGGCCGTAGGCTACACCTTC. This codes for CASSPTGAVGYTF.

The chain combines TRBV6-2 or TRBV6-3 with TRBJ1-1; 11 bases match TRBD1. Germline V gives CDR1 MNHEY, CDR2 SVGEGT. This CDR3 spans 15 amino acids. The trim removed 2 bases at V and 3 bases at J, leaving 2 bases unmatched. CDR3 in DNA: TGTGCCAGCAGTTACGGACAGGGGGCGGACACTGAAGCTTTCTTT. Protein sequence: CASSYGQGADTEAFF.

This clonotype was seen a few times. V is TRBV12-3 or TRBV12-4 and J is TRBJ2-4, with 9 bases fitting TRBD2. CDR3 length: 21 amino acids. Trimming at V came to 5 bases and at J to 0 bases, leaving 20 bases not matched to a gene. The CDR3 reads CASSHQPHRLAVVLAKNIQYF. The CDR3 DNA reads TGTGCCAGCAGTCACCAACCCCACCGACTAGCGGTCGTTCTAGCCAAAAACATTCAGTACTTC.

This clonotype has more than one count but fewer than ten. The CDR3, as DNA: TGTGCCAGCAGCTTAGGTGGACTAGCGGGGGGCTACGAGCAGTACTTC. Protein sequence: CASSLGGLAGGYEQYF. The gene calls are TRBV11-2 and TRBJ2-7; 14 bases align to TRBD2. CDR3 length equals 16 residues. J gave up 3 bases and V 1 base, and 2 bases lay outside the gene matches. Germline loops: CDR1 SGHAT, CDR2 FQNNGV. The full variable domain, rest sourced from reference TRBV11-2 and TRBJ2-7, is EAGVAQSPRYKIIEKRQSVAFWCNPISGHATLYWYQQILGQGPKLLIQFQNNGVVDDSQLPKDRFSAERLKGVDSTLKIQPAKLEDSAVYLCASSLGGLAGGYEQYFGPGTRLTVT.

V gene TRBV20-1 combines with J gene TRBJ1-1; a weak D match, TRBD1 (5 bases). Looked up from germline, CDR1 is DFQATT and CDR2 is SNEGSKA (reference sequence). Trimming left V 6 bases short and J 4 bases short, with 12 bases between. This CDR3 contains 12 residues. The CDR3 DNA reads TGCAGTGCCGGGCAAGGGGCCACTGAAGCTTTCTTT. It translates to CSAGQGATEAFF.

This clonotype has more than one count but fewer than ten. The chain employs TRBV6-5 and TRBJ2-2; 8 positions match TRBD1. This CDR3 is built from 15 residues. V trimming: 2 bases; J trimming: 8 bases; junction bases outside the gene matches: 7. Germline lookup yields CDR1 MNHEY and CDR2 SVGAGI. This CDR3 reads CASSYRQGSSGELFF. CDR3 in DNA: TGTGCCAGCAGTTACCGACAGGGGAGTTCGGGGGAGCTGTTTTTT.

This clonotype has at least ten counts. The CDR3 loop is CASSPEISSYNSPLHF. The CDR3 nucleotides are TGTGCCAGCAGTCCCGAGATTAGCTCCTATAATTCACCCCTCCACTTT. The chain joins TRBV27 to TRBJ1-6; no reliable D call. The CDR3 runs to 16 residues. V gave up 5 bases and J gave up 0 bases, with 11 bases separating them. From germline, CDR1 is MNHEY and CDR2 SMNVEV (reference sequence).

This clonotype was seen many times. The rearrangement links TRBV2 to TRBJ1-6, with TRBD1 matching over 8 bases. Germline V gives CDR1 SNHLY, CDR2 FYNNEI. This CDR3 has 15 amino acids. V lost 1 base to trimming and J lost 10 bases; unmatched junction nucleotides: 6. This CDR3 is CASSEGTGRRSPLHF. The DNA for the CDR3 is TGTGCCAGCAGTGAAGGGACAGGGAGACGATCACCCCTCCACTTT.

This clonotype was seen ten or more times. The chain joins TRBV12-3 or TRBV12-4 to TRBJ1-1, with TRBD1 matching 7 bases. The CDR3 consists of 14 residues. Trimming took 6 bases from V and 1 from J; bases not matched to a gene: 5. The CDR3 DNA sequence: TGTGCCAGCAGGACGGGACAGTCGAACACTGAAGCTTTCTTT. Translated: CASRTGQSNTEAFF.

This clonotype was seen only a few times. CDR3 DNA: TGCAGTGCAACCGATGGGGCGACTAGCGGGAGTGAGACCCAGTACTTC. It encodes CSATDGATSGSETQYF. This sequence joins TRBV20-1 and TRBJ2-5, with 12 bases that match TRBD2. The CDR3 consists of 16 residues. The V segment lost 6 bases and the J segment 5 bases; nucleotides outside the gene matches: 13. Germline CDR1 and CDR2: DFQATT and SNEGSKA (reference sequence).